This T cell receptor (beta chain) came from a study of cytomegalovirus exposure and HLA in healthy donors. Study-wide results and caveats: CMV serostatus was the only recorded immune exposure for donors. Investigators reported around 150 TCR beta chains as tied to cytomegalovirus. Some public TCRs appeared in many individuals, while most sequences were rare.

In regard to this clone: Its antigen is undetermined.

PCR was performed using 60 Vbeta and 13 Jbeta primers. Assay used: immunoSEQ multiplex PCR; TCRdb lists only in-frame clones, some missing. The table includes 120,000 or so clones, roughly 78% detected once. The CDR3 is 14 residues long. V lost 0 bases to trimming and J lost 4 bases; unmatched junction nucleotides: 2. The germline CDR1 and CDR2 sequences are MGHRA and YSYEKL. The sample comprised PBMCs. J is TRBJ1-2 and V is TRBV4-1, with TRBD1 matching 7 bases. This receptor was taken from a man aged 30-40 years in good health and CMV-seropositive. CDR3 nucleotide sequence: TGCGCCAGCAGCCAAGAACAGGGGATCTATGGCTACACCTTC. Protein: CASSQEQGIYGYTF.